This T cell receptor beta chain was captured in a study of beta chain features in type 1 diabetes. The CDR3 consists of 15 residues. V was cut by 6 bases and J by 0 bases, with 14 bases left in between. The germline CDR1 and CDR2 sequences are SQVTM and ANQGSEA. The entirety of the isolated RNA underwent reverse transcription, so expressed TCRB transcripts were sequenced. Produced via immunoSEQ multiplex PCR; TCRdb's table is partial and in-frame only. The sample holds 150,000 to 180,000 clones, approximately 10% seen once. Sequencing was carried out using central memory CD4+ T cells from blood. The gene calls are TRBV29-1 and TRBJ2-2, with D possibly matching TRBD2 (6 bases). This TCR came from a man aged 18 to 29 in good health. The CDR3 is CSVLRSGANTGELFF. The CDR3 DNA sequence: TGCAGCGTGCTGAGGTCGGGGGCGAACACCGGGGAGCTGTTTTTT.